This section outlines one TCR beta chain sequence together with its context. Its antigen is as yet unknown. Mismatch with germline at one junction end may stem from a read error. This specimen comes from a study of blood T cells in healthy people across ages. Overall study results and limits: Getting older went along with TCR beta diversity per million T cells dropping roughly linearly.

A sample-barcoded 5' primer and a J-beta primer mix were used in a second PCR of roughly 6 to 12 cycles. From the 5' RACE reads, TCRdb called clonotypes with MiXCR, one entry per CDR3 protein. The profile shows hundreds of thousands of distinct CDR3 sequences, around three fifths of them singletons. Germline CDR1 reads SQVTM; CDR2 reads ANQGSEA. The length of the CDR3 is 16 residues. The sample comprised blood. This receptor was obtained from a man aged 40-55 years in good health. V is TRBV29-1 and J is TRBJ2-3; TRBD2 agrees at 14 bases. The CDR3 here is CSVEGTSGSRADTQYF. DNA for the CDR3: TGCAGCGTCGAAGGGACTAGCGGGAGTCGGGCAGATACGCAGTATTTT.